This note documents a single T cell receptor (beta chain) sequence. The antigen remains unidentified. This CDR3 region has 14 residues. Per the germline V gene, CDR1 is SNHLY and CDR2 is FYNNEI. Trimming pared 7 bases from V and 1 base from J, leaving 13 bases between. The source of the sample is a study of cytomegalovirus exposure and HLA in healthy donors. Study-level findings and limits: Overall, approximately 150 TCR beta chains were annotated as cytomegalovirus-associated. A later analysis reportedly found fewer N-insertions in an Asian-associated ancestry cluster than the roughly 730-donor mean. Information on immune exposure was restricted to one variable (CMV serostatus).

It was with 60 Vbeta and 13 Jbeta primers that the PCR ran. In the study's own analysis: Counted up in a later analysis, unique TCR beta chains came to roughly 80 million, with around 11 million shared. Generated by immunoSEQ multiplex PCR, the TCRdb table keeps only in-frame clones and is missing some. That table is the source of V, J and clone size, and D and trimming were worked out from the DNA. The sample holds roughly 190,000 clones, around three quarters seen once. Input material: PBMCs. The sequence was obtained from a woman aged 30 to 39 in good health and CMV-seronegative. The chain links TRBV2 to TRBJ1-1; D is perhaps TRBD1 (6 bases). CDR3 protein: CASTIGTRNTEAFF. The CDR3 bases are TGTGCCAGCACCATTGGGACAAGGAACACTGAAGCTTTCTTT.